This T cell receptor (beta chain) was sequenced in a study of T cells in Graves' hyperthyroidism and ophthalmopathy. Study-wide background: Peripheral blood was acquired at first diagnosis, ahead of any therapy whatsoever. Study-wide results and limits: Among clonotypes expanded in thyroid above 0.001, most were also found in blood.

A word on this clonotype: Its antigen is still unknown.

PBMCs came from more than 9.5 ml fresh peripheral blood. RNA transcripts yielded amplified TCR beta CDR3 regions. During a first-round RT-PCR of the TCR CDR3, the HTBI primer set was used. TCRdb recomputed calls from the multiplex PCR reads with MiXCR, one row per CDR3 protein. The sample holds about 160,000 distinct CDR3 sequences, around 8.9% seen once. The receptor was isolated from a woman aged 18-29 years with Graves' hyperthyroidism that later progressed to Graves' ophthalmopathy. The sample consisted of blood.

The CDR3: CASSVSMWGYNEQFF. The CDR3, as DNA: TGTGCCAGCAGCGTATCAATGTGGGGTTACAATGAGCAGTTCTTC. The chain carries TRBV9 and TRBJ2-1, with D unresolved. V gave up 1 base and J gave up 4 bases, with 12 bases separating them. The V gene's germline CDR1 is SGDLS and CDR2 YYNGEE. The CDR3 is 15 residues long.